Below, 27 T cell receptor beta chains from the same sample are listed, as sequenced in a study of T cells after yellow fever vaccination. Using its own MiXCR run on the 5' RACE reads, TCRdb lists one record per CDR3 protein. Of 350,000 to 450,000 distinct CDR3 sequences listed, around 20% were seen once; the top ten hold 15% to 20%. The specimen was PBMCs, collected before the yellow fever booster vaccination. The receptors derive from a man between 18 and 35 years old who received the YFV17D yellow fever vaccine.

The chain recombines TRBV7-9 with TRBJ2-3, with 7 bases fitting TRBD2. The CDR3 contains 16 residues. The junction had 12 bases not matched to a gene; V was cut back by 5 bases and J by 4 bases. Germline V gene data show CDR1 as SEHNR and CDR2 as FQNEAQ (reference sequence). CDR3 coding DNA: TGTGCCAGCAGCCCCCGAGAGAGCGGGGCCCCAGATACGCAGTATTTT. It encodes CASSPRESGAPDTQYF.

The J gene is TRBJ1-2, the V gene TRBV11-2, with 7 bases fitting TRBD1. CDR3 length: 15 residues. V shed 0 bases, J shed 4 bases, and the junction held 5 bases outside the gene matches. CDR1 and CDR2 from the germline V gene are SGHAT and FQNNGV. The CDR3 nucleotides read TGTGCCAGCAGCTTAGATAGTACAGGGGTCTATGGCTACACCTTC. It encodes CASSLDSTGVYGYTF.

V is TRBV7-8 and J is TRBJ2-3, with D perhaps matching TRBD2 (6 bases). The germline V and J ends were trimmed by 1 base and 0 bases, with 14 bases remaining between them. This CDR3 is 17 amino acids long. CDR1 and CDR2 (germline): SGHVS, FQNEAQ. CDR3 protein: CASSLDPSAPSTDTQYF. In DNA form, the CDR3 reads TGTGCCAGCAGCTTAGATCCTAGCGCCCCTAGCACAGATACGCAGTATTTT.

The chain employs TRBV7-9 and TRBJ2-1; D tentatively reads TRBD1 or TRBD2 (6 bases each). The CDR3 sequence is 15 residues long. Trimming removed 8 bases from V and 9 bases from J, with 23 bases in between. The germline gives CDR1 SEHNR, CDR2 FQNEAQ (reference sequence). CDR3 loop: CASGLQGRPWGEQFF. In nucleotides, the CDR3 is TGTGCCAGCGGACTACAGGGAAGGCCGTGGGGTGAGCAGTTCTTC.

The table lists this clonotype with a few counts. The chain recombines TRBV15 with TRBJ1-1; D uncertain. Germline V gene sequence: CDR1 LNHNV, CDR2 YYDKDF (reference sequence). V lost 1 base, J lost 2 bases, and 11 bases lay in between. The CDR3 loop spans 15 amino acids. The CDR3 DNA follows: TGTGCCACCAGCAGAGTCGGACTGACTAACACTGAAGCTTTCTTT. Translating it yields CATSRVGLTNTEAFF.

A few counts support this clonotype. The chain carries TRBV20-1 and TRBJ2-7; D remains unclear. Trimming took off 1 base at V and 0 bases at J, with 16 bases between the two ends. CDR1 is DFQATT and CDR2 is SNEGSKA in the germline V gene (reference sequence). The CDR3 is 16 residues long. The CDR3 loop is CSARAARLTRSYEQYV. The CDR3 coding sequence is TGCAGTGCTAGAGCCGCTCGACTTACCCGCTCCTACGAGCAGTACGTC.

V usage is TRBV7-9 and J usage is TRBJ2-2; D call uncertain. Trimming stripped 2 bases from V and 5 bases from J, with 12 bases between. This CDR3 comprises 15 residues. From germline, CDR1 is SEHNR and CDR2 FQNEAQ (reference sequence). In nucleotides, the CDR3 is TGTGCCAGCAGCTTACCGGCCGCAGAAACCGGGGAGCTGTTTTTT. As protein: CASSLPAAETGELFF. Full variable domain (remainder filled in from reference TRBV7-9 and TRBJ2-2): DTGVSQNPRHKITKRGQNVTFRCDPISEHNRLYWYRQTLGQGPEFLTYFQNEAQLEKSRLLSDRFSAERPKGSFSTLEIQRTEQGDSAMYLCASSLPAAETGELFFGEGSRLTVL.

This clonotype appeared a few times. This chain links TRBV6-6 with TRBJ1-5, with 9 bases matching TRBD1. Germline lookup yields CDR1 MNHNY and CDR2 SVGAGI (reference sequence). This CDR3 comprises 19 residues. V was clipped by 4 bases and J by 0 bases; unmatched bases: 13. CDR3 nucleotides: TGTGCCAGCAGTTTATACCGGGACAGGGCGGGTAATAGCAATCAGCCCCAGCATTTT. This gives the protein CASSLYRDRAGNSNQPQHF.

A few counts support this clonotype. The chain couples TRBV9 to TRBJ2-1; 11 bases fit TRBD2. Per the germline V gene, CDR1 is SGDLS and CDR2 is YYNGEE. Trimming removed 4 bases from V and 7 bases from J; junction bases left unmatched: 4. The CDR3 is 14 residues long. The CDR3 coding sequence is TGTGCCAGCAGCTCCCGGACTAGCGGGAATGAGCAGTTCTTC. It codes for CASSSRTSGNEQFF.

V usage is TRBV29-1 and J usage is TRBJ2-6; D unclear. Trimming took off 7 bases at V and 4 bases at J, with 8 bases between the two ends. The germline CDR1 and CDR2 sequences are SQVTM and ANQGSEA. The CDR3 is 12 residues long. CDR3: CSARAGANVLTF. The CDR3 DNA reads as TGCAGCGCCCGAGCCGGGGCCAACGTCCTGACTTTC.

CDR3 DNA: TGTGCCAGCAGTTTCAGGGAGGCGGCTCAGCCCCAGCATTTT. Protein: CASSFREAAQPQHF. The rearrangement joins TRBV12-3 or TRBV12-4 to TRBJ1-5; weak D call: TRBD1 (5 bases). This CDR3 comprises 14 residues. V gave up 3 bases and J gave up 6 bases, with 12 bases separating them.

V usage is TRBV27 and J usage is TRBJ2-5, with a weak D call TRBD2 (5 bases). V was cut by 3 bases and J by 0 bases, with 8 bases left in between. The V gene's germline CDR1 is MNHEY and CDR2 SMNVEV (reference sequence). CDR3 size: 14 residues. This CDR3 is CASSFIGDQETQYF. DNA of the CDR3: TGTGCCAGCAGTTTTATCGGGGACCAAGAGACCCAGTACTTC.

In this sample, this clonotype turned up a few times. The chain recombines TRBV4-3 with TRBJ2-7; 8 bases are a match to TRBD1. Germline assignment: CDR1 LGHNA and CDR2 YSLEER. V dropped 4 bases and J dropped 3; count of bases not matched to a gene: 8. The CDR3 contains 15 residues. In DNA form, the CDR3 reads TGCGCCAGCAGCCTTTTTACGGGACAGGTCTACGAGCAGTACTTC. Encoded protein: CASSLFTGQVYEQYF.

This clonotype was detected ten times or more. CDR3: CASSLRGATEAFF. The CDR3, as DNA: TGTGCCAGCAGCCTTCGGGGGGCGACTGAAGCTTTCTTT. The J gene is TRBJ1-1, the V gene TRBV12-3 or TRBV12-4, with D perhaps TRBD1 (6 bases). This CDR3 comprises 13 residues. Trimming pared 6 bases from V and 5 bases from J, leaving 13 bases between.

The rearrangement uses TRBV5-1 and TRBJ1-1; D might be TRBD1 (6 bases). The CDR3 has 15 residues. From germline, CDR1 is SGHRS and CDR2 YFSETQ. The V end lost 5 bases, the J end lost 5 bases, and 19 bases lay between the germline ends. The CDR3 sequence is CASSITGGRETEAFF. The CDR3 DNA reads TGCGCCAGCAGTATCACGGGGGGGCGAGAAACTGAAGCTTTCTTT.

This clonotype occurred a few times. The chain recombines TRBV5-5 with TRBJ2-7; D is ambiguous. Germline CDR1 is SGHKS and CDR2 is YYEKEE (reference sequence). This CDR3 has 11 residues. The V gene lost 0 bases and the J gene lost 9 bases, with 7 bases spanning the gap. The CDR3 DNA reads TGTGCCAGCAGCTTGGCGCAAGGGCAGTACTTC. Its translation is CASSLAQGQYF.

The chain carries TRBV25-1 and TRBJ2-1; 10 nucleotides match TRBD1. In germline, CDR1 is MGHDK, CDR2 SYGVNS. The CDR3 length is 16 residues. The J segment lost 8 bases and the V segment lost 2 bases, leaving 9 bases of the junction unmatched. The CDR3 nucleotides are TGTGCCAGCAGTGAAAGAGGGACAGGGGACCTCCATGAGCAGTTCTTC. Its protein is CASSERGTGDLHEQFF.

J is TRBJ2-4 and V is TRBV4-3, with 11 bases identical to TRBD2. The J segment lost 7 bases and the V segment lost 3 bases, leaving 17 bases of the junction unmatched. Germline lookup yields CDR1 LGHNA and CDR2 YSLEER. The CDR3 has 19 amino acids. CDR3: CASSQASASGGTLWNIQYF. The CDR3 coding sequence is TGCGCCAGCAGCCAGGCCTCGGCTAGCGGGGGGACCCTGTGGAACATTCAGTACTTC.

The chain recombines TRBV13 with TRBJ1-1; tentatively, D is TRBD1 (5 bases). The CDR3 extends over 15 amino acids. CDR1 and CDR2 (germline): PRHDT, FYEKMQ (reference sequence). V dropped 2 bases and J dropped 4 bases, with 14 bases sitting between them. CDR3 region: CASSLRRATITEAFF. CDR3 DNA sequence: TGTGCCAGCAGCTTACGCAGGGCCACCATCACTGAAGCTTTCTTT.

This clonotype appeared a few times. This sequence joins TRBV7-3 and TRBJ2-3, with TRBD2 matching over 9 bases. Germline V gives CDR1 SGHTA, CDR2 FQGTGA. J lost 6 bases, V lost 1 base, and 5 bases had no gene match. This CDR3 region has 15 residues. The CDR3 DNA sequence: TGTGCCAGCAGCTTAAGGCGGGGGGGCGTGGATACGCAGTATTTT. It translates to CASSLRRGGVDTQYF.

The rearrangement links TRBV15 to TRBJ2-3, with D unclear. The CDR3 loop spans 13 amino acids. V dropped 5 bases and J dropped 4 bases, with 10 bases sitting between them. In germline, CDR1 is LNHNV, CDR2 YYDKDF (reference sequence). For the CDR3, the DNA is TGTGCCACCAGCGGAAGAAAGTCAGATACGCAGTATTTT. This translates into CATSGRKSDTQYF.

The chain carries TRBV7-2 and TRBJ2-1; D ambiguous. Germline CDR1 reads SGHTA; CDR2 reads FQGNSA. V was pared by 1 base and J by 4 bases, with 14 bases between. This CDR3 has 16 amino acids. The CDR3 nucleotides read TGTGCCAGCAGCTTAGAGCCCCTGCTGGGGTACAATGAGCAGTTCTTC. Amino acids: CASSLEPLLGYNEQFF.

This clonotype came up a few times. The V and J genes are TRBV10-3 and TRBJ1-3; D uncertain. The CDR3 loop spans 15 amino acids. Germline CDR1 is ENHRY and CDR2 is SYGVKD. V lost 4 bases and J lost 0, with 10 bases in between. The CDR3 here is CAISGNLNSGNTIYF. CDR3 DNA: TGTGCCATCAGTGGAAACCTAAACTCTGGAAACACCATATATTTT.

This clonotype has a handful of counts. This rearrangement joins TRBV12-3 or TRBV12-4 to TRBJ2-7; 13 bases fit TRBD2. With 8 bases clipped from V and 5 bases from J, the junction kept 9 bases outside the gene matches. This CDR3 contains 15 residues. This CDR3 reads CASYPGTSGVDEQYF. The CDR3 DNA follows: TGTGCCAGCTACCCCGGGACTAGCGGGGTCGACGAGCAGTACTTC.

This clonotype was detected only a few times. V usage is TRBV6-5 and J usage is TRBJ2-7; 9 nucleotides match TRBD1. The CDR3 consists of 14 residues. Germline V lookup: CDR1 MNHEY, CDR2 SVGAGI. J gave up 4 bases and V 6 bases, and 7 bases lay outside the gene matches. CDR3 residues: CASSWKQGAYEQYF. For the CDR3, the DNA is TGTGCCAGCAGCTGGAAACAGGGGGCTTACGAGCAGTACTTC.

A word on this clonotype: The junction differs from germline at one of its ends, possibly a read error. CDR3 DNA sequence: TGTGCCAGCAGTTATACTAGCGGGCTCACAGATACGCACTATTTT. It translates to CASSYTSGLTDTHYF. The chain carries TRBV6-2 or TRBV6-3 and TRBJ2-3; 9 bases are shared with TRBD2. Germline CDR1 MNHEY, CDR2 SVGEGT. The CDR3 is 15 amino acids.

This sequence joins TRBV13 and TRBJ2-1, with 7 bases aligning to TRBD1. Per the germline V gene, CDR1 is PRHDT and CDR2 is FYEKMQ (reference sequence). J was trimmed by 5 bases and V by 5 bases; bases with no gene match: 9. CDR3 size: 15 residues. The CDR3, as DNA: TGTGCCAGCAGCCCCGAGACAGGGATAAACAATGAGCAGTTCTTC. The encoded protein is CASSPETGINNEQFF.